These 28 T cell receptor beta chains were sequenced from one sample in a study of vaccination effects on CD4 cells after COVID-19. Sequencing was preceded by expansion of antigen-specific CD4+ T cells with viral peptide pools in the ViraFEST assay. Investigators separated out CD4+ T cells once approximately 9 days of culture had passed. Of the BNT162b2 and mRNA-1273 vaccines, participants received two doses of one or the other. The data were produced by immunoSEQ multiplex PCR, yet TCRdb's version contains in-frame clones alone and is incomplete. This repertoire shows under 80,000 clones, around four fifths found once; its top ten account for 0.95% to 1.5%. These receptors lack a known antigen. This sample comprised CD4+ T cells from PBMCs cultured with HCoV-229E spike peptides, obtained after COVID-19 vaccination. These receptors were taken from a human donor who received a COVID-19 vaccine.

The CDR3 sequence: CASSQARQGGLGYTF. For the CDR3, the DNA is TGCGCCAGCAGCCAAGCCCGACAGGGAGGTTTAGGCTACACCTTC. The chain employs TRBV4-1 and TRBJ1-2; 7 nucleotides align to TRBD1. The CDR3 extends over 15 amino acids. Trimming removed 1 base from V and 8 bases from J; junction bases left unmatched: 10. The germline V gene has CDR1 MGHRA and CDR2 YSYEKL.

This chain joins TRBV29-1 and TRBJ2-4; no definite D call. In germline, CDR1 is SQVTM, CDR2 ANQGSEA. Trimming removed 8 bases from V and 13 bases from J, with 9 bases in between. The CDR3 sequence is 8 residues long. CDR3 sequence: CSSPGQYF. As DNA, the CDR3 is TGCAGCTCCCCCGGCCAGTACTTC.

This rearrangement joins TRBV7-3 to TRBJ2-6; no clear D. This CDR3 has 15 amino acids. Between the trimmed V and J ends, which lost 3 bases and 0 bases, there was a span of 6 bases. The germline V gene encodes CDR1 SGHTA and CDR2 FQGTGA. The CDR3 DNA sequence: TGTGCCAGCAGCTTTTCCCGCTCTGGGGCCAACGTCCTGACTTTC. Its translation: CASSFSRSGANVLTF.

This clone appeared a few times. The chain links TRBV10-2 to TRBJ1-2; weak D call: TRBD1 (5 bases). Germline CDR1 is WSHSY and CDR2 is SAAADI. With 3 bases removed from V and 8 bases from J, the gap between germline ends came to 13 bases. The CDR3 is 13 residues long. CDR3 loop: CASSDLGDSGYTF. CDR3 DNA sequence: TGCGCCAGCAGTGATCTAGGGGACTCCGGCTACACCTTC.

The rearrangement joins TRBV9 to TRBJ1-5; 9 positions agree with TRBD1. CDR3 length: 15 residues. Germline V gives CDR1 SGDLS, CDR2 YYNGEE. V was clipped by 4 bases and J by 6 bases; unmatched bases: 8. CDR3 in DNA: TGTGCCAGCAGCTCCGGACAGGGGAGTGCTCAGCCCCAGCATTTT. Encoded protein: CASSSGQGSAQPQHF.

The chain joins TRBV30 to TRBJ1-5, with TRBD1 as a possible D gene (5 bases). The CDR3 is made up of 13 amino acids. V gave up 2 bases and J gave up 3 bases, with 8 bases separating them. Germline V gene lookup returns CDR1 GTSNPN and CDR2 SVGIG (reference sequence). CDR3 sequence: CAWSWGLNQPQHF. CDR3 bases: TGTGCCTGGAGTTGGGGACTCAATCAGCCCCAGCATTTT. Using reference TRBV30 and TRBJ1-5 for the parts outside the CDR3, the full variable domain is SQTIHQWPATLVQPVGSPLSLECTVEGTSNPNLYWYRQAAGRGLQLLFYSVGIGQISSEVPQNLSASRPQDRQFILSSKKLLLSDSGFYLCAWSWGLNQPQHFGDGTRLSIL.

This clone has just a few counts. This chain joins TRBV5-1 and TRBJ2-2, with 7 bases aligning to TRBD1. J lost 0 bases, V lost 4 bases, and 3 bases had no gene match. The CDR3 sequence is 15 residues long. Germline V gene data show CDR1 as SGHRS and CDR2 as YFSETQ. CDR3 sequence reads: CASSMTGTNTGELFF. The CDR3 coding sequence is TGCGCCAGCAGCATGACAGGGACGAACACCGGGGAGCTGTTTTTT.

The gene calls are TRBV7-2 and TRBJ2-3, with 9 bases identical to TRBD1. V shed 2 bases and J 2 bases; nucleotides not matched to a gene: 8. CDR3 size: 17 residues. The germline V gene has CDR1 SGHTA and CDR2 FQGNSA. CDR3 loop: CASSLTGTGIATDTQYF. The CDR3, as DNA: TGTGCCAGCAGCTTAACTGGGACAGGGATAGCCACAGATACGCAGTATTTT.

V gene TRBV7-7 combines with J gene TRBJ2-5; a weak D match, TRBD2 (5 bases). The V end lost 5 bases, the J end lost 2 bases, and 12 bases lay between the germline ends. This CDR3 comprises 14 residues. The germline V gene has CDR1 SSHAT and CDR2 FNYEAQ (reference sequence). CDR3 in DNA: TGTGCCAGCAGCGCCGTGGGAGCACAAGAGACCCAGTACTTC. Its translation is CASSAVGAQETQYF.

V usage is TRBV12-5 and J usage is TRBJ2-1; perhaps TRBD1 as D (6 bases). V was shortened by 2 bases and J by 3 bases, with 20 bases between the two germline ends. Germline V gene sequence: CDR1 LGHNT, CDR2 FRNRAP. The CDR3 extends over 18 amino acids. CDR3 in amino acids: CASGLIMRTLRGYNEQFF. For the CDR3, the DNA is TGTGCTAGTGGTTTGATTATGCGAACCCTCAGGGGCTACAATGAGCAGTTCTTC.

This clone appeared once. The chain combines TRBV5-8 with TRBJ1-5; D perhaps matches TRBD1 (5 bases). This CDR3 region has 13 residues. With 6 bases removed from V and 5 bases from J, the gap between germline ends came to 12 bases. Germline assignment: CDR1 SGHTS and CDR2 YDEGEE. The CDR3 DNA follows: TGTGCCAGCACGGGGGGACTGGATCAGCCCCAGCATTTT. Translation: CASTGGLDQPQHF.

This chain links TRBV29-1 with TRBJ2-1, with 11 bases aligning to TRBD1. The CDR3 is 15 residues long. The V gene's germline CDR1 is SQVTM and CDR2 ANQGSEA. V shed 6 bases, J shed 0 bases, and the junction held 4 bases outside the gene matches. CDR3 nucleotide sequence: TGCAGCGTCCCCGGGACAGGGGGCTCCTACAATGAGCAGTTCTTC. Its translation: CSVPGTGGSYNEQFF.

V and J are TRBV21-1 and TRBJ2-1; no DNA check was done on the table's D call, TRBD2. TRBV21-1 is an annotated pseudogene. This CDR3 contains 20 residues. CDR3 loop: CASSTKGLAGGKSSYNEQFF. The CDR3 DNA sequence: TGTGCCAGCAGCACCAAGGGACTAGCGGGGGGAAAGAGCTCCTACAATGAGCAGTTCTTC.

This chain uses TRBV29-1 with TRBJ2-4; a possible D gene is TRBD1 (5 bases). The CDR3 is 14 amino acids. Germline V CDR1 and CDR2: SQVTM, ANQGSEA. V lost 6 bases to trimming and J lost 2 bases, with 14 bases between them. The CDR3 reads CSVALQVTKNIQYF. The CDR3 region has the DNA TGCAGCGTCGCCCTACAGGTGACCAAAAACATTCAGTACTTC.

The J gene is TRBJ2-3, the V gene TRBV4-1; unclear D gene. The germline V and J ends were trimmed by 2 bases and 1 base, with 13 bases remaining between them. Germline values: CDR1 MGHRA, CDR2 YSYEKL. This CDR3 region has 16 residues. In DNA form, the CDR3 reads TGCGCCAGCAGCCAACAGAACCTCATAGGCACAGATACGCAGTATTTT. Translating gives CASSQQNLIGTDTQYF.

The chain recombines TRBV2 with TRBJ1-4; D not resolved. There are 15 residues in the CDR3. The germline gives CDR1 SNHLY, CDR2 FYNNEI. With 7 bases removed from V and 5 bases from J, the gap between germline ends came to 17 bases. CDR3 DNA: TGTGCCAGCACTTTGGGGAACGGCCCCAATGAAAAACTGTTTTTT. Its protein product is CASTLGNGPNEKLFF.

V and J are TRBV7-2 and TRBJ1-4; TRBD1 is a possible D gene (6 bases). The V gene's germline CDR1 is SGHTA and CDR2 FQGNSA. Between the trimmed V and J ends, which lost 5 bases and 8 bases, there was a span of 18 bases. The CDR3 runs 15 residues. For the CDR3, the DNA is TGTGCCAGCAGCACCAGGGGTGGGAAGGTGGAAAAACTGTTTTTT. This encodes CASSTRGGKVEKLFF.

This chain joins TRBV18 and TRBJ2-7, with 11 positions matching TRBD1. After removal of 3 bases from V and 1 base from J, the junction contained 8 bases not matched to a gene. The CDR3 covers 17 residues. Germline V gene sequence: CDR1 KGHSH, CDR2 LQKENI. This CDR3 is CASSPGTGGSLSYEQYV. CDR3 DNA: TGTGCCAGCTCACCCGGGACAGGGGGTTCCTTGTCCTACGAGCAGTACGTC.

This clone was counted a few times. The chain links TRBV19 to TRBJ2-3; D possibly matches TRBD1 or TRBD2 (5 bases each). V was shortened by 1 base and J by 2 bases, with 10 bases between the two germline ends. Germline V lookup: CDR1 LNHDA, CDR2 SQIVND (reference sequence). The CDR3 length is 15 residues. CDR3 bases: TGTGCCAGTAGTATAGGTGGGGGATACACAGATACGCAGTATTTT. Amino acids: CASSIGGGYTDTQYF.

The chain uses TRBV7-9 and TRBJ1-2; D gene ambiguous. CDR3 length: 15 amino acids. V lost 0 bases and J lost 5, with 13 bases in between. Germline CDR1 reads SEHNR; CDR2 reads FQNEAQ (reference sequence). The CDR3 nucleotides read TGTGCCAGCAGCTTAGCGTCGGCGGTTGGGTATGGCTACACCTTC. Its protein product is CASSLASAVGYGYTF. The full variable domain, rest sourced from reference TRBV7-9 and TRBJ1-2, is DTGVSQNPRHKITKRGQNVTFRCDPISEHNRLYWYRQTLGQGPEFLTYFQNEAQLEKSRLLSDRFSAERPKGSFSTLEIQRTEQGDSAMYLCASSLASAVGYGYTFGSGTRLTVV.

This chain connects TRBV5-6 to TRBJ2-5; TRBD2 matches 10 bases. The CDR3 is made up of 14 amino acids. The V segment lost 8 bases and the J segment 5 bases; nucleotides outside the gene matches: 9. Germline V CDR1 and CDR2: SGHDT, YYEEEE. This CDR3 is CASSKRGGGETQYF. The CDR3 coding sequence is TGTGCCAGTTCGAAGCGGGGGGGAGGTGAGACCCAGTACTTC.

This clone was counted between two and nine times. The rearrangement joins TRBV2 to TRBJ1-4; D is possibly TRBD1 (6 bases). V lost 6 bases and J lost 3, with 11 bases in between. Per germline, CDR1 SNHLY and CDR2 FYNNEI. The length of the CDR3 is 14 residues. CDR3 region: CASREQGPNEKLFF. The CDR3 nucleotides read TGTGCCAGCAGGGAACAGGGTCCTAATGAAAAACTGTTTTTT.

This clone occurred a few times. The chain is built from TRBV23-1 and TRBJ1-6; maybe TRBD1 (5 bases). TRBV23-1 is sorted into the ORF group, with uncertain function. The CDR3 runs to 17 residues. The V and J ends lost 0 bases and 2 bases respectively, with 11 bases between them. CDR3 nucleotides: TGCGCCAGCAGTCAATCAAGGGGCGGACCCTATAATTCACCCCTCCACTTT. Translated: CASSQSRGGPYNSPLHF.

This clone was seen only a few times. This chain uses TRBV7-3 with TRBJ2-1; D is unresolved. The CDR3 length is 15 residues. Trimming shortened V by 5 bases and J by 5 bases, and 16 bases separated the two germline ends. CDR1 and CDR2 from the germline V gene are SGHTA and FQGTGA. CDR3: CASSRRATSDNEQFF. The CDR3 DNA is TGTGCCAGCAGCCGCCGGGCGACATCCGACAATGAGCAGTTCTTC.

V is TRBV18 and J is TRBJ2-3, with 8 positions matching TRBD2. This CDR3 has 16 residues. The junction had 8 bases not matched to a gene; V was cut back by 4 bases and J by 2 bases. Per germline, CDR1 KGHSH and CDR2 LQKENI. The CDR3 sequence: CASSHLAGPTTDTQYF. CDR3 nucleotides: TGTGCCAGCTCACATCTAGCGGGTCCCACCACAGATACGCAGTATTTT.

The chain joins TRBV2 to TRBJ1-1; TRBD1 aligns across 8 bases. This CDR3 is 13 amino acids long. In germline, CDR1 is SNHLY, CDR2 FYNNEI. J lost 7 bases, V lost 4 bases, and 5 bases had no gene match. CDR3 protein: CASSVQGASEAFF. CDR3 in DNA: TGTGCCAGCAGTGTGCAGGGGGCGAGTGAAGCTTTCTTT.

This clone was counted between two and nine times. V gene TRBV2 combines with J gene TRBJ1-6; D unclear. The germline CDR1 and CDR2 sequences are SNHLY and FYNNEI. V was cut by 8 bases and J by 8 bases, with 13 bases left in between. The CDR3 has 13 amino acids. CDR3 DNA sequence: TGTGCCAGCCGGGCCCAAGCCGATTCACCCCTCCACTTT. This encodes CASRAQADSPLHF.

V and J are TRBV6-5 and TRBJ1-6, with 7 bases fitting TRBD1. This CDR3 contains 13 residues. The germline V gene encodes CDR1 MNHEY and CDR2 SVGAGI. With V trimmed by 8 bases and J by 7 bases, 5 bases remained unmatched. The CDR3 loop reads CASRRDSNSPLHF. The CDR3 nucleotides read TGTGCCAGCCGCCGGGACAGCAATTCACCCCTCCACTTT.